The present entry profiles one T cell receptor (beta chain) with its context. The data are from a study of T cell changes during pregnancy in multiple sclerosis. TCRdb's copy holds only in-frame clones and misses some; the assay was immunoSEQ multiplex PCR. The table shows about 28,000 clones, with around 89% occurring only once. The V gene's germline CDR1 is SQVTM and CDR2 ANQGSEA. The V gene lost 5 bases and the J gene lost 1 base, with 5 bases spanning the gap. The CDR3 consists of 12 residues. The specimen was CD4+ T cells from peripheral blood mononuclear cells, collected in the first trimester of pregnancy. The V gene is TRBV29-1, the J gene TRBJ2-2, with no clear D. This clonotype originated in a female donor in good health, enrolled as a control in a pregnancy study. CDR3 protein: CSVNRNTGELFF. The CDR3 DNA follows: TGCAGCGTTAACAGGAACACCGGGGAGCTGTTTTTT.